The entry below describes one T cell receptor (beta chain). The antigen is unknown. The read comes to an end 3 residues before the CDR3 does, leaving the germline J gene to fill in the end. Diagnosis required reduced IgG, IgA and/or IgM with specific antibody deficiency. The germline CDR1 and CDR2 sequences are SGHTA and FQGNSA. CDR3 length: 15 residues. The V end was cut by 5 bases, the J end by 7 bases, with 20 bases between. Control and CVID samples contributed equal amounts of genomic DNA. The method was immunoSEQ multiplex PCR; TCRdb's version includes in-frame clones alone and lacks a portion of them. Recorded here are some 16,000 clones, none singletons. This entry belongs to a study of T cell clonality in common variable immunodeficiency. Study conclusions and caveats: TCRbeta clonality was increased in CVID versus healthy controls. Reportedly, TCR beta sequences from common variable immunodeficiency showed fewer deletions and N-nucleotide insertions.

V usage is TRBV7-2 and J usage is TRBJ1-1, with D perhaps TRBD1 (6 bases). The sequence was collected from a human donor with common variable immunodeficiency. Sample: peripheral blood mononuclear cells. The CDR3 DNA, read in part, is TGTGCCAGCAGCCCCCGGCGGACAGCCAAAAATGAA. Its translation: CASSPRRTAKNE. The whole CDR3 sequence is CASSPRRTAKNEAFF.